Below, 8 T cell receptor beta chains from the same sample are listed, as sequenced in a study of identical twins. Each CDR3 protein is one row after TCRdb ran MiXCR on the 5' RACE reads. This table has under 900,000 distinct CDR3 sequences, 10% to 15% appearing once. These data also featured in a second study, about yellow fever vaccine responses in identical twins.

Sequences were obtained from PBMCs. Receptor source: a woman aged 18-35 years in good health.

This chain connects TRBV7-9 to TRBJ2-5; no clear D gene. Germline V CDR1 and CDR2: SEHNR, FQNEAQ (reference sequence). The CDR3 covers 14 residues. The V end lost 8 bases, the J end lost 2 bases, and 15 bases lay between the germline ends. The CDR3 sequence is CASRSSGEQETQYF. The CDR3 DNA reads as TGTGCCAGCCGATCGTCTGGGGAACAAGAGACCCAGTACTTC.

The sample holds a few counts of this clonotype. The V and J genes are TRBV15 and TRBJ2-7; D not certain. V was cut by 1 base and J by 3 bases, with 10 bases left in between. Germline CDR1 LNHNV, CDR2 YYDKDF (reference sequence). The CDR3 extends over 14 amino acids. The CDR3 DNA reads as TGTGCCACCAGCAGAGTGGATAGACGCTACGAGCAGTACTTC. It translates to CATSRVDRRYEQYF.

The chain has TRBV27 and TRBJ2-1, with 12 bases fitting TRBD2. The CDR3 is 16 residues long. J was trimmed by 4 bases and V by 5 bases; bases with no gene match: 6. Germline values: CDR1 MNHEY, CDR2 SMNVEV (reference sequence). The CDR3 protein is CASSTSLAGGYNEQFF. The CDR3 DNA sequence: TGTGCCAGCAGTACCTCACTAGCGGGGGGTTACAATGAGCAGTTCTTC.

The chain is built from TRBV4-1 and TRBJ2-5, with unresolved D. Germline CDR1 is MGHRA and CDR2 is YSYEKL. Trimming stripped 2 bases from V and 5 bases from J, with 9 bases between. The CDR3 consists of 13 residues. This CDR3 is CASSQFSRETQYF. CDR3 coding DNA: TGCGCCAGCAGCCAATTTTCCAGGGAGACCCAGTACTTC.

This chain connects TRBV11-2 to TRBJ2-1; no firm D call. V lost 5 bases and J 8 bases, leaving 19 bases between the germline ends. Germline lookup yields CDR1 SGHAT and CDR2 FQNNGV. The CDR3 contains 15 residues. This chain's CDR3 is CASSGIRGRNHEQFF. CDR3 sequence (DNA): TGTGCCAGCAGCGGAATACGAGGTCGTAATCATGAGCAGTTCTTC.

This clonotype appeared a few times. The V call is TRBV12-3 or TRBV12-4, the J call TRBJ2-5, with 9 positions matching TRBD2. V shed 6 bases and J 5 bases; nucleotides not matched to a gene: 13. CDR3 length: 16 amino acids. The CDR3 DNA reads TGTGCCAGCAGCTTAACTCCAGCGGGGGGCGGTGAGACCCAGTACTTC. It is translated as CASSLTPAGGGETQYF.

This clonotype was detected only a few times. This chain joins TRBV9 and TRBJ2-3, with D perhaps TRBD1 (5 bases). The V end lost 7 bases, the J end lost 5 bases, and 5 bases lay between the germline ends. This CDR3 region has 10 residues. Germline V lookup: CDR1 SGDLS, CDR2 YYNGEE. Written as DNA, the CDR3 is TGTGCCAGCCAGGGAGATACGCAGTATTTT. It yields the protein CASQGDTQYF.

This clonotype was recorded many times. The V call is TRBV4-1, the J call TRBJ1-5, with TRBD1 matching over 9 bases. This CDR3 is 16 amino acids long. Per germline, CDR1 MGHRA and CDR2 YSYEKL. V shed 1 base and J 6 bases; nucleotides not matched to a gene: 7. The CDR3 region is CASSQAADRGFQPQHF. CDR3 nucleotide sequence: TGCGCCAGCAGCCAAGCCGCGGACAGGGGTTTTCAGCCCCAGCATTTT.